This T cell receptor beta chain was sequenced for a study of blood T cells in healthy people across ages. General observations from the study: Total diversity from one million sequenced T cells was likely underestimated.

The donors, aged 6 to 90, were healthy Caucasians from Russia. Isolating PBMCs gave at least 6.5 million of these cells per sample. The second PCR ran roughly 6 to 12 cycles with a sample-barcoded 5' primer and J-beta primers. TCRdb re-analysed the 5' RACE reads in MiXCR, keeping a single row per CDR3 protein. The sample contains approximately 360,000 distinct CDR3 sequences, roughly half of which appear only once. Germline V lookup: CDR1 DFQATT, CDR2 SNEGSKA (reference sequence). The ends were cut back, 3 bases at V and 1 base at J, with 9 bases in the middle. The CDR3 has 13 amino acids. This clonotype showed up just a few times. The antigen is undetermined.

This sequence was found in a man aged 55-75 years in good health. The gene calls are TRBV20-1 and TRBJ1-1; D perhaps matches TRBD1 (5 bases). The sample comprised blood. The CDR3, as DNA: TGCAGTGCTAGGTTGGGGGGGAACACTGAAGCTTTCTTT. This gives the protein CSARLGGNTEAFF.